Here is one TCR beta chain with its context. Original handling: Nucleated cell counts were estimated from reference gene primer amplification. TCRdb's table, derived via immunoSEQ multiplex PCR, lists solely in-frame clones and lacks some. The V and J calls and clone size come from that table; D and trimming were worked out from the DNA. The table records 150,000 or so clones, approximately 78% of them present only once. The sample comes from a study of blood T cell repertoires in COVID-19. Residents of approximately 25 US areas, aged about 18 to 89 years, made up the participants. Participant-reported clinical history was the basis for cohort assignment. What the recovered Cohort 3 donors had was two negative PCRs, clearance, or symptom resolution. The CDR3 is 13 residues long. V shed 5 bases and J shed 5 bases, with 10 bases lying between them. Germline V lookup: CDR1 SEHNR, CDR2 FQNEAQ (reference sequence).

This clonotype was obtained from a woman aged 50 to 60 who had recovered from COVID-19. Sample: PBMCs or T cells enriched from blood (not recorded which). This chain uses TRBV7-9 with TRBJ2-1; D uncertain. The CDR3 DNA follows: TGTGCCAGCAGCCCTGGGCCCGACAATGAGCAGTTCTTC. Its translation is CASSPGPDNEQFF.